This T cell receptor (beta chain) was documented in a study of regulatory T cells in long-lasting Graves disease (dated by TCRdb to the early 2020s). With regard to the full study: Patients with newly diagnosed Graves' disease had been on antithyroid drugs for under 3 months. Persistent Graves' disease patients were compared with newly diagnosed Graves' disease patients by peripheral blood TCR sequencing and RNA sequencing. TCR sequencing covered about 13 persistent and 20 or so newly diagnosed Graves' disease patients, some 35 samples in total. The study took place in China and was registered as a clinical trial. Points the paper makes about the study in general: TRBV28, TRBJ1-2 and TRBJ2-5 were preferentially used in persistent disease, while TRBV20-1 and TRBJ2-1 were favored in newly diagnosed disease. As a limitation, the authors acknowledged that the small sample size may reduce accuracy. Sequencing and analysis were restricted to the TCR beta chain. The study examined only peripheral blood because the primary lesion, thyroid tissue, could not be accessed. Persistent patients shared more public clonotypes among themselves (around 3,000) than newly diagnosed patients did (about 970). Compared with newly diagnosed patients, patients with persistent Graves' disease had lower TCR Shannon entropy and fewer highly expanded clones, which suggests clonal expansion.

The library was made by multiplex PCR. Sequencing took place on an Illumina HiSeq 4000. CDR3 regions were amplified by Arm-PCR with iRepertoire HTBI primers to construct TCR beta libraries. Before sequencing, the PCR products went through gel purification. The published analysis was carried out like this. Gene usage analysis of CDR3 amino acid clonotypes relied on the roughly 60 TRBV and about 15 TRBJ segments identified across samples. COPE and FqMerger were used to merge filtered high-quality paired reads into contigs. Contigs were aligned with BLAST to IMGT TRBV, TRBD and TRBJ reference genes, and CDR3 was defined per IMGT. Highly expanded clones were defined as clonotypes with a frequency above 0.1%. Repertoire diversity was measured by Shannon entropy, and V-J evenness by the Gini coefficient. A clonotype found in more than one individual was treated as public. TCRdb reworked the public reads: Q25 trimming with fastp, MiXCR clone assembly, productive beta chains retained. Rows are combined by CDR3 protein, so each entry shows the most common genes and DNA. What appears here as the V and J calls and clone size reflects TCRdb's work, not the paper's. In this sample the table shows over 500,000 distinct CDR3 sequences, about 16% of which occur a single time. The biggest ten clones account for approximately 12% of the sample.

This clonotype was seen ten or more times. This clone's antigen is unknown. Base qualities are not at hand, and no much larger clone is one base apart. The sample's time point label, in plain terms: newly diagnosed GD, antithyroid drugs for less than 3 months. For both TCR sequencing and RNA sequencing, RNA was extracted from PBMCs using TRIzol. Graves' disease was diagnosed according to American Thyroid Association guidelines. Patients were recruited from an endocrinology department in Xi'an, China. Each patient gave 8.5 to 9.5 milliliters of peripheral blood, collected in an EDTA anticoagulant tube. PBMCs were isolated by Ficoll Paque Plus density gradient separation without further T cell sorting. An Agilent 2100 Bioanalyzer and agarose gel were used to check RNA quality, while a NanoDrop 2000 measured RNA concentration. The germline V gene sets CDR1 to MDHEN and CDR2 to SYDVKM. The cysteine opens and the phenylalanine closes a CDR3 of 13 amino acids. Only the CDR3 portion is preserved as DNA: 39 bases, with reading frame beginning at the first base. The junction carries 6 bases between V and J, which are trimmed by 3 bases and 0 bases respectively.

These records were also assigned to another study, of T cells in Graves' hyperthyroidism and ophthalmopathy. As noted in the second study: A patient counted as having stable Graves' hyperthyroidism if no progression to ophthalmopathy occurred over 18 months of follow-up. Hyperthyroidism patients were newly diagnosed, had a disease duration of under 2 months, and were aged 18 to 65 years. Any patient with an uncontrolled infection, another autoimmune disease, pregnancy or lactation was excluded. Clinical symptoms, serum thyroxine and TRAb, thyroid ultrasound, and orbital computed tomography formed the basis for the diagnoses. The TCR CDR3 was subjected to a first round of RT-PCR using the HTBI primer set and the Qiagen OneStep RT-PCR kit. Most expanded thyroid clonotypes (frequency above 0.001) were also found in blood, which suggests that blood repertoires may mirror thyroid immune responses. Ophthalmopathy was separated from stable hyperthyroidism by a 13 V-J signature model, with just over 85% sensitivity and approximately 81% specificity obtained in cross-validation and 80%/75% obtained in testing. During validation, the model predicted progression to ophthalmopathy a median of around 7 months ahead of onset, with around 71% sensitivity and about 75% specificity. To identify TCR V-J signatures that set the groups apart, the researchers used a discovery cohort of roughly 100 patients, made up of some 41 with Graves' ophthalmopathy and some 60 with stable Graves' hyperthyroidism. Prospective prediction of ophthalmopathy was tested in an independent validation cohort of some 20 hyperthyroidism patients and 17 patients who later progressed to ophthalmopathy. The roughly 94 discovery patients were randomly split 7:3 into training and test sets. In addition, the study compared T-cell repertoires in thyroid tissue and in blood from roughly six Graves' hyperthyroidism patients. After sampling, hyperthyroidism patients received methimazole starting at 30 mg daily, and ophthalmopathy patients received high-dose intravenous methylprednisolone. Libraries were constructed in a second round of multiplex PCR, after which size selection and purification were carried out. Paired-end sequencing of the libraries was performed with 100 bp reads on an Illumina HiSeq2000. SOAPnuke was used to process the raw data, with reads discarded if the reads contained adapters or uncalled bases, had a mean Phred below 15, or lacked an exact constant-primer or identifier match. High-quality paired reads were merged with COPE v1.2.5, and unique nucleotide sequences were defined as clonotypes. Clonotypes were aligned to IMGT TRBV, TRBD and TRBJ reference segments using MiTCR v1.1. Analysis was restricted to V-J combinations with a frequency above 0.0001, which covered 99% to 99.2% of repertoires. A TCS score was defined as the ratio of F50 (clonal expansion) to E x V (chaos), with BLOSUM62-based TCRdist applied between CDR3 peptides within each V-J. Welch's t-statistics and random forest reduced 500 to 550 V-J features to 13, which were used in a naive Bayes classifier (R e1071). Sample size was not statistically predetermined, and blinding of investigators to group allocation was not performed. TCR Vbeta CDR3 sequencing of 120 to 150 peripheral blood samples (approximately 44 ophthalmopathy, around 80 hyperthyroidism and roughly 17 progressor patients) is reported in the paper.

The rearrangement combines TRBV28 with TRBJ2-7; the D gene cannot be resolved reliably. The source was peripheral blood mononuclear cells (PBMCs), collected at new diagnosis, from a patient treated with antithyroid drugs. This TCR was recovered from a man aged 18 to 30 with Graves disease. Donor details come from another sample of the same person, matched by shared clones. The CDR3 region reads CASSFTVSYEQYF. The nucleotide sequence reads as follows: TGTGCCAGCAGTTTCACGGTCTCCTACGAGCAGTACTTC. Beyond the CDR3, the reference TRBV28 and TRBJ2-7 genes provide the residues; the full variable domain reads: DVKVTQSSRYLVKRTGEKVFLECVQDMDHENMFWYRQDPGLGLRLIYFSYDVKMKEKGDIPEGYSVSREKKERFSLILESASTNQTSMYLCASSFTVSYEQYFGPGTRLTVT.